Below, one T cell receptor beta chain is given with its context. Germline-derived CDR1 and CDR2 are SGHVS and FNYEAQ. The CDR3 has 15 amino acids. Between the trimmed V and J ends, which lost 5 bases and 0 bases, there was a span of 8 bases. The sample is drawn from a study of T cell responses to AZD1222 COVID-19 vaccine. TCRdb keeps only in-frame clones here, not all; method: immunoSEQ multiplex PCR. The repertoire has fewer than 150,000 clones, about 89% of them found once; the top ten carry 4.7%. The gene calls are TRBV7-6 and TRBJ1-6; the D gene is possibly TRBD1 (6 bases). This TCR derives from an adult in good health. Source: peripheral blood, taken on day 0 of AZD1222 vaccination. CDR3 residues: CASSPGDSYNSPLHF. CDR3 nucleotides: TGTGCCAGCAGCCCAGGGGACTCCTATAATTCACCCCTCCACTTT. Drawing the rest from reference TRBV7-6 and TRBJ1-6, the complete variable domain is GAGVSQSPRYKVTKRGQDVALRCDPISGHVSLYWYRQALGQGPEFLTYFNYEAQQDKSGLPNDRFSAERPEGSISTLTIQRTEQRDSAMYRCASSPGDSYNSPLHFGNGTRLTVT.